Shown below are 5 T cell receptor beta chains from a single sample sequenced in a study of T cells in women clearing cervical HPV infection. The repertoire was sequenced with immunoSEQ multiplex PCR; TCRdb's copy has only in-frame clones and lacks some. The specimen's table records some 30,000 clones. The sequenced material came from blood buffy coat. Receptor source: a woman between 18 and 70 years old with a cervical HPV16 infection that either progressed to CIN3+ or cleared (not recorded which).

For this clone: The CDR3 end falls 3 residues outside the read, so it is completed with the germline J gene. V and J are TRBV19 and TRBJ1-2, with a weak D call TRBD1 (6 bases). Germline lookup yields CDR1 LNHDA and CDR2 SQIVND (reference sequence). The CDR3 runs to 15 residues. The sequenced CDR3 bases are TGTGCCAGTAGTGAACGGGGGGCGGGGGCCAACGAC. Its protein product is CASSERGAGAND. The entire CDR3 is CASSERGAGANDYTF.

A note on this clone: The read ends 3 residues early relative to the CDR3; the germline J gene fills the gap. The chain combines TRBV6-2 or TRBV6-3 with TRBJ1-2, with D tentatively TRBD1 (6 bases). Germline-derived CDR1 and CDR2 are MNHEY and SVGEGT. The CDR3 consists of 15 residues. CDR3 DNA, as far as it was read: TGTGCCAGCAGTTCAATAGCGGGGGGGCTCAGTGAC. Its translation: CASSSIAGGLSD. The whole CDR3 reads CASSSIAGGLSDYTF.

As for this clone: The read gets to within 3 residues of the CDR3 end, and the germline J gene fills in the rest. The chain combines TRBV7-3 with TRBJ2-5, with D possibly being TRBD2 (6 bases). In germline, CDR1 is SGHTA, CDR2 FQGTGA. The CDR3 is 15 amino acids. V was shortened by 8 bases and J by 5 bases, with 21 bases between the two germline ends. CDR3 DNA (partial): TGTGCCAGCGGCACCGGAGGAGGGGCTGGGGAGACC. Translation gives CASGTGGGAGET. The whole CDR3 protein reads CASGTGGGAGETQYF.

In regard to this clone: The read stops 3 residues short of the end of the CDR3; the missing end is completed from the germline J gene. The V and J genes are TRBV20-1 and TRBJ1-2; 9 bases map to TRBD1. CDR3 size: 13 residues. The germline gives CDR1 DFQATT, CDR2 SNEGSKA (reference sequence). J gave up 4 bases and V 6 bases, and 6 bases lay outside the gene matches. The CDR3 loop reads CSATRQGGYGYTF. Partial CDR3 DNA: TGCAGTGCAACTAGACAGGGGGGCTATGGC.

CDR3 bases read: TGCGCCAGCAGTCCCACTAGGCTTCAAGAGACC. This codes for CASSPTRLQET. The complete CDR3 protein is CASSPTRLQETQYF. The chain employs TRBV5-1 and TRBJ2-5, with D tentatively TRBD2 (5 bases). The read is 3 residues too short to cover the CDR3 end, so that end is filled in from the germline J gene. This CDR3 comprises 14 residues. Germline V gene sequence: CDR1 SGHRS, CDR2 YFSETQ. V lost 5 bases to trimming and J lost 2 bases, with 13 bases between them.